This TCR beta chain is from a study of PD-L1 blockade in urothelial cancer. Germline V lookup: CDR1 SNHLY, CDR2 FYNNEI. Trimming removed 4 bases at V and 0 bases at J, with 13 bases between. The length of the CDR3 is 16 residues. PCRs were each spiked with synthetic TCR analog templates. Measured with immunoSEQ multiplex PCR; TCRdb has only the in-frame clones, and not every one. The repertoire holds 50,000 or so clones, around 79% seen once, with about 4.5% in the top ten. The sequenced sample was PBMCs, obtained around atezolizumab (anti-PD-L1) treatment. The rearrangement uses TRBV2 and TRBJ1-3, with D possibly matching TRBD1 (5 bases). The TCR sequence derives from a man between 65 and 85 years old with urothelial cancer. CDR3 protein: CASSGLTGNSGNTIYF. DNA of the CDR3: TGTGCCAGCAGTGGACTCACAGGAAACTCTGGAAACACCATATATTTT.